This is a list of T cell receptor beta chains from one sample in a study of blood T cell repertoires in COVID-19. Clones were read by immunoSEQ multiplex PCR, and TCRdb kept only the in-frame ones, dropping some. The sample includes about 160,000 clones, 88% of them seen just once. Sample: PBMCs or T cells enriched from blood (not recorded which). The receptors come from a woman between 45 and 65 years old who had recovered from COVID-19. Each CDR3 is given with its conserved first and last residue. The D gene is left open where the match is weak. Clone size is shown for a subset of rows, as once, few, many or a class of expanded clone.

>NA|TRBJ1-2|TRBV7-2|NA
TGTGCCAGCAGCTCGGACAGAAGTGGCTACACCTTC
CASSSDRSGYTF
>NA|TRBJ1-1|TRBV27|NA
TGTGCCAGCAGTTTATGGCAGGGGCGAGCTTTCTTT
CASSLWQGRAFF
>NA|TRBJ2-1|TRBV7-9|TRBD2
TGTGCCAGCAGCTTCCCTAGCGGGGGGGCCCCCTCCCGTGAGCAGTTCTTC
CASSFPSGGAPSREQFF
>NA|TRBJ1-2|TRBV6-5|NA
TGTGCCAGCAGTTACCCAGGGGCCGGTTTCGGCTACACCTTC
CASSYPGAGFGYTF
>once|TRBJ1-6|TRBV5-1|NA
TGCGCCAGCAGCTTGCCCGAGTATAATTCACCCCTCCACTTT
CASSLPEYNSPLHF
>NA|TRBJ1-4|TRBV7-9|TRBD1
TGTGCCAGCAGCTTAAAGACAGGGGGGTCAACTAATGAAAAACTGTTTTTT
CASSLKTGGSTNEKLFF
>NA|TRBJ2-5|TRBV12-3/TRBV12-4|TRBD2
TGTGCCAGCAGGGGGACTAGCGGGGGGGCCCAGTACTTC
CASRGTSGGAQYF
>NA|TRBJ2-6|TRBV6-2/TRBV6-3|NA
TGTGCCAGCAGTTACTCTCCCAGGGGATCCCATGGGGCCAACGTCCTGACTTTC
CASSYSPRGSHGANVLTF
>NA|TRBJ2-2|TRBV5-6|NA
TGTGCCAGCAGCCCCTACACCGGGGAGCTGTTTTTT
CASSPYTGELFF
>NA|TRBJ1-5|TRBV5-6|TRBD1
TGTGCCAGCAGCCCAGGGACAGCAAATCAGCCCCAGCATTTT
CASSPGTANQPQHF
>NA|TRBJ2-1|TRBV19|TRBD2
TGTGCCAGCACCTTCCGCTTCAGGACTAGTGGAGACAATGAGCAGTTCTTC
CASTFRFRTSGDNEQFF
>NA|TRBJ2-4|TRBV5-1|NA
TGCGCCAGCACCCCGGGGGTCGGCAAAAACATTCAGTACTTC
CASTPGVGKNIQYF
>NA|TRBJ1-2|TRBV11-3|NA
TGTGCCAGCAGCCTGAATGGACAGCCTCTCTATGGCTACACCTTC
CASSLNGQPLYGYTF
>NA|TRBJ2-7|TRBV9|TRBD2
TGTGCCAGCAGCCTCGAGGCTAGCGGGCTGGGGGAGCAGTACTTC
CASSLEASGLGEQYF
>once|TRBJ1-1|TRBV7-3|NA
TGTGCCAGCAGCTTGCGGTTGAACACTGAAGCTTTCTTT
CASSLRLNTEAFF
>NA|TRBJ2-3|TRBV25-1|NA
TGTGCCAGCAGTGGGAAGCGGGCGGCCCTTTTCACAGATACGCAGTATTTT
CASSGKRAALFTDTQYF
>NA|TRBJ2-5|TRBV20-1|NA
TGCAGTGCATGGGCCCAAGAGACCCAGTACTTC
CSAWAQETQYF
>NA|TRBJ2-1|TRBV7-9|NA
TGTGCCAGCAGCCCCCCTACCGGAGTACCCCAGGGTGAGCAGTTCTTC
CASSPPTGVPQGEQFF
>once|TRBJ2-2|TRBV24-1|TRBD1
TGTGCCACCAGTGACCCGACAGGGCGTACCGGGGAGCTGTTTTTT
CATSDPTGRTGELFF
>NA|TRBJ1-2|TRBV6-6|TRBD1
TGTGCCAGCAGTGCCCCGGACAGGGGCAATGGCTATGGCTACACCTTC
CASSAPDRGNGYGYTF
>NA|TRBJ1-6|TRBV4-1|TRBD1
TGCGCCAGCAGCCAAGATTGGGACAGGTCATCGCCCCTCCACTTT
CASSQDWDRSSPLHF
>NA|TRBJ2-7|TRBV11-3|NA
TGTGCCAGGCCCCAGGTTTCGGGCGGGTCGCCCTACGAGCAGTACTTC
CARPQVSGGSPYEQYF